This passage covers 24 T cell receptor beta chains from one sample sequenced in a study of cytomegalovirus exposure and HLA in healthy donors. Primers for the PCR totalled 60 Vbeta and 13 Jbeta. Measured with immunoSEQ multiplex PCR; TCRdb has only the in-frame clones, and not every one. The sample records about 160,000 clones, less than 80% being singletons. The material sequenced was PBMCs. These TCRs come from a man in his forties in good health and CMV-seronegative.

This clone was seen more than once but under ten times. The chain carries TRBV29-1 and TRBJ1-2; no definite D call. Germline V lookup: CDR1 SQVTM, CDR2 ANQGSEA. The ends were cut back, 6 bases at V and 8 bases at J, with 16 bases in the middle. The CDR3 sequence is 12 residues long. This CDR3 is CSVADPKEGYTF. The CDR3 bases are TGCAGCGTCGCTGACCCCAAGGAGGGCTACACCTTC. The full variable domain, rest sourced from reference TRBV29-1 and TRBJ1-2, is SAVISQKPSRDICQRGTSLTIQCQVDSQVTMMFWYRQQPGQSLTLIATANQGSEATYESGFVIDKFPISRPNLTFSTLTVSNMSPEDSSIYLCSVADPKEGYTFGSGTRLTVV.

Points on this clone: The junction differs from germline at one of its ends, possibly a read error. The chain is built from TRBV7-7 and TRBJ2-3; 8 bases are a match to TRBD2. From germline, CDR1 is SSHAT and CDR2 FNYEAQ (reference sequence). There are 15 residues in the CDR3. DNA of the CDR3: TGTGCTAGCAGCTTTACTAGCGGACCCACAGATACGCAGTATTTT. It translates to CASSFTSGPTDTQYF. Combining the CDR3 with reference TRBV7-7 and TRBJ2-3 gives the whole variable domain GAGVSQSPRYKVTKRGQDVTLRCDPISSHATLYWYQQALGQGPEFLTYFNYEAQPDKSGLPSDRFSAERPEGSISTLTIQRTEQRDSAMYRCASSFTSGPTDTQYFGPGTRLTVL.

The chain carries TRBV7-9 and TRBJ2-1; 10 bases are shared with TRBD2. CDR3 size: 16 residues. CDR1 SEHNR and CDR2 FQNEAQ come from the germline V gene (reference sequence). V shed 3 bases and J 5 bases; nucleotides not matched to a gene: 7. The CDR3 is CASSFPGLALNNEQFF. The CDR3 DNA is TGTGCCAGCAGCTTTCCGGGACTAGCGCTAAACAATGAGCAGTTCTTC.

This rearrangement joins TRBV4-2 to TRBJ2-1; the D gene is possibly TRBD2 (6 bases). The CDR3 has 13 residues. Germline V gene lookup returns CDR1 LGHNA and CDR2 YNFKEQ. V lost 4 bases and J lost 9, with 13 bases in between. Written as DNA, the CDR3 is TGTGCCAGCAGCCTAGCCGCGCGGGGTGAGCAGTTCTTC. This sequence encodes CASSLAARGEQFF.

V is TRBV19 and J is TRBJ1-2; 7 nucleotides match TRBD1. V was pared by 7 bases and J by 5 bases, with 10 bases of the junction left unmatched. The CDR3 covers 14 residues. CDR1 is LNHDA, CDR2 SQIVND, per germline (reference sequence). DNA of the CDR3: TGTGCCAGTACCAAAGAATGGACAGGTTATGGCTACACCTTC. Translated: CASTKEWTGYGYTF.

The V call is TRBV6-1, the J call TRBJ1-1, with 10 bases that match TRBD1. V lost 5 bases and J lost 5; bases outside the gene matches: 5. This CDR3 spans 14 amino acids. Germline CDR1 is MNHNS and CDR2 is SASEGT. The CDR3 protein is CASSLGQGMTEAFF. CDR3 sequence (DNA): TGTGCCAGCAGTTTGGGACAGGGGATGACTGAAGCTTTCTTT.

This chain uses TRBV27 with TRBJ1-2; TRBD1 is a possible D gene (5 bases). The germline V gene encodes CDR1 MNHEY and CDR2 SMNVEV (reference sequence). V gave up 5 bases and J gave up 3 bases, with 16 bases separating them. CDR3 length: 15 residues. The DNA for the CDR3 is TGTGCCAGCAGTACCTCCAGGGCAGTCGACTATGGCTACACCTTC. This translates into CASSTSRAVDYGYTF.

The J gene is TRBJ2-3, the V gene TRBV4-3, with 8 bases identical to TRBD2. Losses at the gene ends were 0 bases for V and 4 bases for J; bases not matched to a gene: 3. Germline V gives CDR1 LGHNA, CDR2 YSLEER. The CDR3 is 15 residues long. The CDR3 DNA follows: TGCGCCAGCAGCCAAGATGATAGCGGGGCAGATACGCAGTATTTT. This gives the protein CASSQDDSGADTQYF.

The chain employs TRBV5-1 and TRBJ1-1, with 7 bases aligning to TRBD1. Per the germline V gene, CDR1 is SGHRS and CDR2 is YFSETQ. V shed 5 bases, J shed 6 bases, and the junction held 10 bases outside the gene matches. The CDR3 sequence is 14 residues long. The CDR3 is CASSATGTDSEAFF. CDR3 sequence (DNA): TGCGCCAGCAGTGCAACCGGGACAGATTCTGAAGCTTTCTTT.

This clone was found once. This chain uses TRBV27 with TRBJ2-7; 7 nucleotides align to TRBD1. Germline CDR1 and CDR2: MNHEY and SMNVEV (reference sequence). This CDR3 has 13 residues. With V trimmed by 8 bases and J by 2 bases, 6 bases remained unmatched. The CDR3 DNA sequence: TGTGCCAGCGGTACAGGGGCAACCTACGAGCAGTACTTC. This translates into CASGTGATYEQYF.

The J gene is TRBJ2-1, the V gene TRBV30; the D gene is possibly TRBD1 (6 bases). Trimming pared 2 bases from V and 2 bases from J, leaving 13 bases between. Germline V gene lookup returns CDR1 GTSNPN and CDR2 SVGIG (reference sequence). This CDR3 has 15 amino acids. This CDR3 reads CAWSHRAVAYNEQFF. The CDR3 DNA reads TGTGCCTGGAGTCACAGGGCAGTGGCCTACAATGAGCAGTTCTTC. Drawing the rest from reference TRBV30 and TRBJ2-1, the complete variable domain is SQTIHQWPATLVQPVGSPLSLECTVEGTSNPNLYWYRQAAGRGLQLLFYSVGIGQISSEVPQNLSASRPQDRQFILSSKKLLLSDSGFYLCAWSHRAVAYNEQFFGPGTRLTVL.

V gene TRBV30 combines with J gene TRBJ1-6, with 10 bases identical to TRBD1. The CDR3 has 14 amino acids. The J segment lost 8 bases and the V segment lost 3 bases, leaving 4 bases of the junction unmatched. Germline values: CDR1 GTSNPN, CDR2 SVGIG (reference sequence). CDR3 nucleotides: TGTGCCTGGAGCACCGGGACAGGGGATTCACCCCTCCACTTT. It translates to CAWSTGTGDSPLHF.

The chain recombines TRBV14 with TRBJ1-2; tentatively, D is TRBD1 (5 bases). The CDR3 is 13 amino acids. The V end was cut by 3 bases, the J end by 4 bases, with 9 bases between. Germline-derived CDR1 and CDR2 are SGHDN and FVKESK. The CDR3 sequence is CASSHYDSYGYTF. CDR3 bases: TGTGCCAGCAGCCACTATGACAGCTATGGCTACACCTTC.

This sequence joins TRBV7-9 and TRBJ1-1, with TRBD1 matching 9 bases. Germline V gives CDR1 SEHNR, CDR2 FQNEAQ (reference sequence). The CDR3 length is 17 residues. Trimming cost V 6 bases and J 6 bases; bases outside gene matches: 17. The CDR3 region has the DNA TGTGCCAGCAGACCGGACAGGGGCACTTCCTCGGCCCCTGAAGCTTTCTTT. Its protein is CASRPDRGTSSAPEAFF.

The gene calls are TRBV7-9 and TRBJ2-5, with D hard to call. The CDR3 contains 13 residues. The V gene's germline CDR1 is SEHNR and CDR2 FQNEAQ (reference sequence). V was trimmed by 2 bases and J by 0 bases, leaving 4 bases between them. CDR3 loop: CASSLTDQETQYF. The CDR3 bases are TGTGCCAGCAGCTTAACTGACCAAGAGACCCAGTACTTC.

Here the CDR3 DNA reads TGTGCCATCAGTGAGAGACAGGGAATTAACGGGGAGCTGTTTTTT. Translated: CAISERQGINGELFF. This chain connects TRBV10-3 to TRBJ2-2; 7 bases align to TRBD1. J lost 7 bases, V lost 2 bases, and 7 bases had no gene match. Germline V gene data show CDR1 as ENHRY and CDR2 as SYGVKD. This CDR3 is built from 15 residues.

This clone was observed a few times. This sequence joins TRBV7-9 and TRBJ2-5; D is perhaps TRBD1 (5 bases). The end of the DNA aligns better with TRBJ2-7, so the J call may be wrong. The CDR3 length is 17 residues. Germline V lookup: CDR1 SEHNR, CDR2 FQNEAQ (reference sequence). CDR3 loop: CASSLALSGFGSYEQYF. The CDR3 region has the DNA TGTGCCAGCAGCTTAGCTCTGTCAGGGTTCGGCTCCTACGAGCAGTACTTC.

To note about this clone: Other DNA variants within this sample encode the same CDR3. This chain links TRBV6-4 with TRBJ2-1; TRBD2 is a possible D gene (6 bases). The CDR3 consists of 15 residues. The germline V gene encodes CDR1 MRHNA and CDR2 SNTAGT. CDR3 protein: CARTLEGSSYNEQFF. CDR3 DNA: TGTGCTAGGACGTTGGAGGGAAGCTCCTACAATGAGCAGTTCTTC.

The chain joins TRBV7-2 to TRBJ2-1; 9 nucleotides match TRBD2. V lost 2 bases and J lost 5; bases outside the gene matches: 10. The germline gives CDR1 SGHTA, CDR2 FQGNSA. CDR3 length: 17 residues. The CDR3 DNA reads as TGTGCCAGCAGCTTACAAAGCGGGAGGACTAAAAACAATGAGCAGTTCTTC. It is translated as CASSLQSGRTKNNEQFF.

The sample holds a few counts of this clone. V and J are TRBV28 and TRBJ2-5; 9 bases match TRBD2. The CDR3 has 13 amino acids. The junction had 1 base not matched to a gene; V was cut back by 3 bases and J by 5 bases. CDR1 is MDHEN and CDR2 is SYDVKM in the germline V gene. Here the CDR3 DNA reads TGTGCCAGCAGTTTTGCGGGGGGGGAGACCCAGTACTTC. Amino acid sequence: CASSFAGGETQYF. Looking up the rest from reference TRBV28 and TRBJ2-5 gives the full variable domain: DVKVTQSSRYLVKRTGEKVFLECVQDMDHENMFWYRQDPGLGLRLIYFSYDVKMKEKGDIPEGYSVSREKKERFSLILESASTNQTSMYLCASSFAGGETQYFGPGTRLLVL.

This chain connects TRBV21-1 to TRBJ2-7; whether TRBD1, the table's D call, matches the DNA was not checked. TRBV21-1 is a pseudogene locus. This CDR3 contains 15 residues. The CDR3 DNA reads as TGTGCCAGCAGCAGATACGGGACAGGGGGCGGCGAGCAGTACTTC. This translates into CASSRYGTGGGEQYF.

The chain links TRBV6-4 to TRBJ1-2; D might be TRBD1 (5 bases). CDR3 length: 15 residues. Trimming removed 6 bases from V and 0 bases from J, with 14 bases in between. Germline V lookup: CDR1 MRHNA, CDR2 SNTAGT. The CDR3, as DNA: TGTGCCAGCAGCCCTGACAGACAAACTAACTATGGCTACACCTTC. Protein sequence: CASSPDRQTNYGYTF.

The rearrangement joins TRBV28 to TRBJ2-5; 11 positions agree with TRBD2. This CDR3 is 15 amino acids long. Germline CDR1 reads MDHEN; CDR2 reads SYDVKM. Trimming took 5 bases from V and 5 from J; bases not matched to a gene: 7. This CDR3 is CASSPPSGRTETQYF. CDR3 bases: TGTGCCAGCAGTCCCCCTAGCGGGAGGACGGAGACCCAGTACTTC.

The chain joins TRBV25-1 to TRBJ1-1, with TRBD1 matching over 10 bases. This CDR3 spans 14 amino acids. Germline V gives CDR1 MGHDK, CDR2 SYGVNS. V trimming: 6 bases; J trimming: 3 bases; junction bases outside the gene matches: 4. The CDR3 is CASRGTGEDTEAFF. The CDR3 DNA reads TGTGCCAGCAGAGGGACAGGGGAGGACACTGAAGCTTTCTTT. The variable domain in full, with the rest retrieved from reference TRBV25-1 and TRBJ1-1, is EADIYQTPRYLVIGTGKKITLECSQTMGHDKMYWYQQDPGMELHLIHYSYGVNSTEKGDLSSESTVSRIRTEHFPLTLESARPSHTSQYLCASRGTGEDTEAFFGQGTRLTVV.